The sequence of this T cell receptor beta chain was determined in a study of blood T cell repertoires in COVID-19. Study background: Donors in the United States, Italy and Spain gave samples during acute or convalescent COVID-19. In each case, the material was cDNA or gDNA derived from T cells, B-cell-depleted T cells, or PBMCs.

In the authors' workflow: Amplified reference gene primers provided the basis for estimating nucleated cell counts. The assay was immunoSEQ multiplex PCR, and TCRdb's table has in-frame clones only and misses some. Clonal size and the V and J genes are those of that table, whereas D and trimming came from the DNA. The sample includes roughly 250,000 clones, 70% to 85% of them seen just once. The CDR3 is made up of 14 amino acids. Germline V gives CDR1 MDHEN, CDR2 SYDVKM. The germline V and J ends were trimmed by 2 bases and 5 bases, with 12 bases remaining between them. Sequenced material: peripheral blood. V and J are TRBV28 and TRBJ1-2; D not resolved. The receptor comes from a woman of 80 years or more with acute or convalescent COVID-19. CDR3 nucleotide sequence: TGTGCCAGCAGTTTAGACGAGGGAAGTTATGGCTACACCTTC. Amino acids: CASSLDEGSYGYTF.